The clone carrying this TCR beta chain was recorded many times. What it recognizes is unknown. A read error is possible here, since a much larger clone lies one base away. PCR was performed a second time for 7 to 11 cycles using a sample-barcoded 5' primer and a J-beta primer mix. TCRdb re-derived calls from the 5' RACE reads in MiXCR, one entry per CDR3 protein. Counted here are about 730,000 distinct CDR3 sequences, roughly two fifths occurring once; the ten biggest clones make up less than 25%. The ends were cut back, 0 bases at V and 11 bases at J, with 16 bases in the middle. The CDR3 contains 13 residues. Germline CDR1 SQVTM, CDR2 ANQGSEA. The data were obtained in a study of blood T cells in healthy people across ages. Notes on the study in general: Per million T cells, TCR beta diversity dropped about linearly as age rose.

The receptor comes from a woman aged 60-70 years in good health. The chain carries TRBV29-1 and TRBJ2-5; no firm D call. Material for sequencing was blood. The CDR3 DNA reads as TGCAGCGTTGAAGAAGGGTCCGGTAATGAGCAGTACTTC. This gives the protein CSVEEGSGNEQYF.